These T cell receptor beta chains were read from a single sample in a study of cytomegalovirus exposure and HLA in healthy donors. The protocol was immunoSEQ multiplex PCR, while the TCRdb copy is restricted to in-frame clones and leaves out a portion. The table includes around 100,000 clones, approximately 76% detected once. The material sequenced was PBMCs. These receptor sequences come from a woman aged 55-70 years in good health and CMV-seropositive. Each CDR3 is given with its conserved first and last residue. D genes are given only for firm matches. Only some rows state a clone size, as once, few, many or a class for expanded clones.

CDR3aa: CASSTLQGKSNTEAFF
CDR3nt: TGTGCCAGCTCAACCCTACAGGGGAAGTCGAACACTGAAGCTTTCTTT
abundance: NA
v_gene: TRBV18
d_gene: TRBD1
j_gene: TRBJ1-1
len: 16

CDR3aa: CSVAGLLMNTEAFF
CDR3nt: TGCAGCGTGGCGGGACTCCTAATGAACACTGAAGCTTTCTTT
abundance: once
v_gene: TRBV29-1
d_gene: NA
j_gene: TRBJ1-1
len: 14

CDR3aa: CASSHTTSGSPDEQYF
CDR3nt: TGCGCCAGCAGCCACACTACTAGCGGGAGCCCCGACGAGCAGTACTTC
abundance: once
v_gene: TRBV4-1
d_gene: TRBD2
j_gene: TRBJ2-7
len: 16

CDR3aa: CASSPTTGYQPQHF
CDR3nt: TGTGCCAGCAGTCCCACGACAGGGTATCAGCCCCAGCATTTT
abundance: few
v_gene: TRBV6-1
d_gene: TRBD1
j_gene: TRBJ1-5
len: 14

CDR3aa: CASSSALQGNEAFF
CDR3nt: TGTGCCAGCAGTTCAGCACTTCAGGGGAATGAAGCTTTCTTT
abundance: NA
v_gene: TRBV27
d_gene: NA
j_gene: TRBJ1-1
len: 14

CDR3aa: CSSSLVQGKAYEQYF
CDR3nt: TGTTCCAGCAGCTTAGTCCAGGGGAAGGCCTACGAGCAGTACTTC
abundance: NA
v_gene: TRBV7-9
d_gene: NA
j_gene: TRBJ2-7
len: 15

CDR3aa: CASSSWGSGRAPEQFF
CDR3nt: TGTGCCAGCAGCTCCTGGGGGAGCGGGAGGGCCCCTGAGCAGTTCTTC
abundance: few
v_gene: TRBV7-6
d_gene: TRBD2
j_gene: TRBJ2-1
len: 16

CDR3aa: CASTPSNRGLSYEQYF
CDR3nt: TGTGCCAGCACTCCCTCGAATCGGGGGTTATCCTACGAGCAGTACTTC
abundance: NA
v_gene: TRBV11-2
d_gene: NA
j_gene: TRBJ2-7
len: 16

CDR3aa: CASIASGTRTYEQYF
CDR3nt: TGTGCCAGCATCGCATCCGGGACAAGGACCTACGAGCAGTACTTC
abundance: NA
v_gene: TRBV11-2
d_gene: NA
j_gene: TRBJ2-7
len: 15

CDR3aa: CASSESTVAYGYTF
CDR3nt: TGCGCCAGCAGTGAGTCGACAGTTGCTTATGGCTACACCTTC
abundance: NA
v_gene: TRBV10-2
d_gene: NA
j_gene: TRBJ1-2
len: 14

CDR3aa: CASSLQGGPTMIEQFF
CDR3nt: TGTGCCAGCAGCTTGCAGGGCGGCCCTACAATGATTGAGCAGTTCTTC
abundance: NA
v_gene: TRBV5-4
d_gene: NA
j_gene: TRBJ2-1
len: 16

CDR3aa: CASSVLALPYNEQFF
CDR3nt: TGTGCCAGCAGCGTACTAGCGCTTCCCTACAATGAGCAGTTCTTC
abundance: NA
v_gene: TRBV9
d_gene: NA
j_gene: TRBJ2-1
len: 15

CDR3aa: CASSWGQTMEGYTF
CDR3nt: TGTGCCAGCAGTTGGGGACAGACCATGGAGGGCTACACCTTC
abundance: NA
v_gene: TRBV6-5
d_gene: TRBD1
j_gene: TRBJ1-2
len: 14

CDR3aa: CSVADRGTEAFF
CDR3nt: TGCAGCGTTGCGGACAGGGGGACTGAAGCTTTCTTT
abundance: NA
v_gene: TRBV29-1
d_gene: TRBD1
j_gene: TRBJ1-1
len: 12

CDR3aa: CSVEEGQGRSYTF
CDR3nt: TGCAGCGTTGAAGAAGGGCAGGGGCGCAGCTACACCTTC
abundance: NA
v_gene: TRBV29-1
d_gene: NA
j_gene: TRBJ1-2
len: 13

CDR3aa: CAWSVKGQNPFRFQPQHF
CDR3nt: TGTGCCTGGAGTGTAAAAGGACAGAACCCCTTTCGGTTTCAGCCCCAGCATTTT
abundance: NA
v_gene: TRBV30
d_gene: NA
j_gene: TRBJ1-5
len: 18

CDR3aa: CASSEARGSTLDTQYF
CDR3nt: TGTGCCAGCAGTGAAGCTAGGGGGAGCACCCTAGATACGCAGTATTTT
abundance: NA
v_gene: TRBV6-1
d_gene: NA
j_gene: TRBJ2-3
len: 16

CDR3aa: CASSLAGHLNTEAFF
CDR3nt: TGTGCCAGCAGCTTGGCCGGACACTTGAACACTGAAGCTTTCTTT
abundance: NA
v_gene: TRBV5-8
d_gene: NA
j_gene: TRBJ1-1
len: 15

CDR3aa: CASKKGSGMREETQYF
CDR3nt: TGTGCCAGCAAGAAGGGCTCGGGGATGAGGGAAGAGACCCAGTACTTC
abundance: NA
v_gene: TRBV7-9
d_gene: NA
j_gene: TRBJ2-5
len: 16

CDR3aa: CSALAGATYNEQFF
CDR3nt: TGCAGCGCACTAGCGGGAGCGACCTACAATGAGCAGTTCTTC
abundance: few
v_gene: TRBV29-1
d_gene: TRBD2
j_gene: TRBJ2-1
len: 14

CDR3aa: CASSGAVSTYEQYF
CDR3nt: TGTGCCAGCTCCGGAGCGGTATCGACCTACGAGCAGTACTTC
abundance: NA
v_gene: TRBV18
d_gene: NA
j_gene: TRBJ2-7
len: 14

CDR3aa: CASSPPGTGTLAFF
CDR3nt: TGTGCCAGCAGTCCCCCCGGGACAGGGACTTTAGCTTTCTTT
abundance: few
v_gene: TRBV6-6
d_gene: TRBD1
j_gene: TRBJ1-1
len: 14

CDR3aa: CASSLGRGDTQYF
CDR3nt: TGTGCCAGCAGCCTCGGGAGGGGAGATACGCAGTATTTT
abundance: few
v_gene: TRBV6-1
d_gene: TRBD2
j_gene: TRBJ2-3
len: 13

CDR3aa: CATSRDYYNEQFF
CDR3nt: TGTGCCACCAGCAGAGATTATTACAATGAGCAGTTCTTC
abundance: NA
v_gene: TRBV15
d_gene: NA
j_gene: TRBJ2-1
len: 13

CDR3aa: CASFTGGYEQYF
CDR3nt: TGTGCCAGCTTCACGGGGGGCTACGAGCAGTACTTC
abundance: few
v_gene: TRBV6-1
d_gene: TRBD2
j_gene: TRBJ2-7
len: 12

CDR3aa: CASGWAGYYEQYF
CDR3nt: TGTGCCAGCGGGTGGGCGGGATACTACGAGCAGTACTTC
abundance: NA
v_gene: TRBV5-4
d_gene: NA
j_gene: TRBJ2-7
len: 13

CDR3aa: CASLTVGAGTDTQYF
CDR3nt: TGTGCCTCCCTTACGGTGGGGGCCGGCACAGATACGCAGTATTTT
abundance: NA
v_gene: TRBV30
d_gene: NA
j_gene: TRBJ2-3
len: 15

CDR3aa: CASSISNYGYTF
CDR3nt: TGTGCCAGCAGTATTTCAAACTATGGCTACACCTTC
abundance: NA
v_gene: TRBV6-1
d_gene: NA
j_gene: TRBJ1-2
len: 12

CDR3aa: CASSGLAGDYEQYF
CDR3nt: TGTGCCAGCAGTGGGCTAGCGGGAGACTACGAGCAGTACTTC
abundance: NA
v_gene: TRBV6-1
d_gene: TRBD2
j_gene: TRBJ2-7
len: 14

CDR3aa: CASSHPIRDRDQETQYF
CDR3nt: TGTGCCAGCAGCCATCCAATCCGGGACAGGGATCAAGAGACCCAGTACTTC
abundance: NA
v_gene: TRBV4-2
d_gene: TRBD1
j_gene: TRBJ2-5
len: 17

CDR3aa: CASSSNGQGYEKLFF
CDR3nt: TGTGCCAGCAGTTCCAACGGACAGGGGTATGAAAAACTGTTTTTT
abundance: NA
v_gene: TRBV6-5
d_gene: TRBD1
j_gene: TRBJ1-4
len: 15

CDR3aa: CASSRDREESEQYF
CDR3nt: TGTGCCAGCAGCCGCGACAGGGAGGAAAGCGAGCAGTACTTC
abundance: few
v_gene: TRBV5-4
d_gene: NA
j_gene: TRBJ2-7
len: 14

CDR3aa: CATSRATAYLEQYF
CDR3nt: TGTGCCACCAGCAGAGCGACAGCTTATCTCGAGCAGTACTTC
abundance: once
v_gene: TRBV15
d_gene: NA
j_gene: TRBJ2-7
len: 14

CDR3aa: CASSITANTEAFF
CDR3nt: TGTGCCAGCAGCATCACAGCGAACACTGAAGCTTTCTTT
abundance: once
v_gene: TRBV6-4
d_gene: NA
j_gene: TRBJ1-1
len: 13

CDR3aa: CASSHPGTGGTEAFF
CDR3nt: TGTGCCAGCAGCCACCCCGGGACAGGGGGGACTGAAGCTTTCTTT
abundance: NA
v_gene: TRBV7-6
d_gene: TRBD1
j_gene: TRBJ1-1
len: 15

CDR3aa: CASSQLRGLGTEAFF
CDR3nt: TGTGCCAGCAGTCAACTTAGGGGGCTTGGCACTGAAGCTTTCTTT
abundance: NA
v_gene: TRBV27
d_gene: TRBD1
j_gene: TRBJ1-1
len: 15

CDR3aa: CSPPGGNNQPQHF
CDR3nt: TGCAGCCCACCCGGGGGTAACAATCAGCCCCAGCATTTT
abundance: NA
v_gene: TRBV29-1
d_gene: NA
j_gene: TRBJ1-5
len: 13

CDR3aa: CASSLASGSTLSSYNEQFF
CDR3nt: TGCGCCAGCAGCTTGGCTAGCGGGAGCACCTTGTCTTCCTACAATGAGCAGTTCTTC
abundance: NA
v_gene: TRBV5-1
d_gene: TRBD2
j_gene: TRBJ2-1
len: 19

CDR3aa: CASSLARLAGDTGELFF
CDR3nt: TGTGCCAGCAGTTTAGCAAGACTAGCGGGAGACACCGGGGAGCTGTTTTTT
abundance: NA
v_gene: TRBV27
d_gene: TRBD2
j_gene: TRBJ2-2
len: 17

CDR3aa: CASSFLNYGYTF
CDR3nt: TGTGCCAGTAGTTTCCTAAACTATGGCTACACCTTC
abundance: once
v_gene: TRBV19
d_gene: NA
j_gene: TRBJ1-2
len: 12